A single T cell receptor beta chain is shown here with its context. Participants were aged 18 to 89 years, lived in 25 or so US areas, and enrolled virtually. Researchers sorted participants into cohorts using their self-reported clinical history. Two consecutive negative NP/OP PCR tests, clearance, or resolved symptoms defined Cohort 3 recovery. The repertoire was sequenced with immunoSEQ multiplex PCR; TCRdb's copy has only in-frame clones and lacks some. Of around 300,000 clones in the sample, around nine tenths are singletons; the top ten hold about 8.4%. These data are taken from a study of blood T cell repertoires in COVID-19. Study-wide background: Samples of COVID-19 (acute and convalescent) were obtained from the United States, Italy and Spain.

This CDR3 is built from 16 residues. Germline CDR1 SGHAT, CDR2 FQNNGV. Trimming at V came to 5 bases and at J to 5 bases, leaving 7 bases not matched to a gene. The sample was PBMCs or T cells enriched from blood (not recorded which). This TCR was recovered from a woman between 25 and 40 years old who had recovered from COVID-19. The chain has TRBV11-2 and TRBJ2-2, with TRBD2 matching 11 bases. CDR3: CASSAIAGGETGELFF. The DNA for the CDR3 is TGTGCCAGCAGCGCGATAGCGGGAGGGGAAACCGGGGAGCTGTTTTTT.